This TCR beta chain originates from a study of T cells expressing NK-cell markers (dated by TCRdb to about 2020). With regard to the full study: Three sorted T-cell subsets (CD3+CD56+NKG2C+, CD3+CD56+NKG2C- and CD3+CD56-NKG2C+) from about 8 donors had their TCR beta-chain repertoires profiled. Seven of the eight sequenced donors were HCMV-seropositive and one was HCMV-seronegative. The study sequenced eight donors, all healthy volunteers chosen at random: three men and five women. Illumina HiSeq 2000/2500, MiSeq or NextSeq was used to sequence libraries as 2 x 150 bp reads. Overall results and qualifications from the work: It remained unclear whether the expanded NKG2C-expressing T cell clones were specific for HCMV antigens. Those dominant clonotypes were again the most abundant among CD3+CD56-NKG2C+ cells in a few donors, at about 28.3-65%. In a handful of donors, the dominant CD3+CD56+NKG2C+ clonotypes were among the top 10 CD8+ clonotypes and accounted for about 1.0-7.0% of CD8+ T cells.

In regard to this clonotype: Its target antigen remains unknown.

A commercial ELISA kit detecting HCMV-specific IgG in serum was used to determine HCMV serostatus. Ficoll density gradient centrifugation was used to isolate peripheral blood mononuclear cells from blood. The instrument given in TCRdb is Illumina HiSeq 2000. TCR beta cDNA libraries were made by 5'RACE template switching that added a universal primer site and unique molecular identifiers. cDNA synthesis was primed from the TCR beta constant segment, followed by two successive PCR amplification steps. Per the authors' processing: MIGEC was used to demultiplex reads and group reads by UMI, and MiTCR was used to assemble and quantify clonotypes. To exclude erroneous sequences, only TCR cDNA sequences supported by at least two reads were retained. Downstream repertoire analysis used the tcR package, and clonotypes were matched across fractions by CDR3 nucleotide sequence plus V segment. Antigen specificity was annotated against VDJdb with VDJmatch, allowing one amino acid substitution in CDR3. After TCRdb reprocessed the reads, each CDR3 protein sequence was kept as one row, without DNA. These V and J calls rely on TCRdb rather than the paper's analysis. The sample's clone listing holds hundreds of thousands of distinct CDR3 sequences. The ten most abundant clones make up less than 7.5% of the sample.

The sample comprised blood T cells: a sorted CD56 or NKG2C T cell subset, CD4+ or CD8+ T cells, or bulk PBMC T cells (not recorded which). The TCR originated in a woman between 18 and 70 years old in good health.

The CDR3 corresponds to CSASDPTGSGANVLTF. The rearrangement joined TRBV20-1 to TRBJ2-6; TCRdb picks TRBD1, but there is no DNA to check that call. Sequences DFQATT (CDR1) and SNEGSKA (CDR2) are obtained from the germline V gene (reference sequence). From the cysteine up to the phenylalanine, the CDR3 has a length of 16 residues. No coding sequence is recorded.